This record concerns one T cell receptor beta chain sequence. Its antigen is not known. The sample comes from a study of cytomegalovirus exposure and HLA in healthy donors. Study details: An earlier analysis identified 100 million to 130 million unique TCR beta sequences in approximately 190 million T cells.

The PCR had 60 Vbeta and 13 Jbeta primers. Data came from immunoSEQ multiplex PCR; TCRdb stores just in-frame clones and leaves some out. The data show about 77,000 clones, over 60% seen once. Study-wide results and caveats: A cluster of highly shared sequence variants was likely a sequencing artifact. Reportedly, fewer N-insertions than the approximately 650-donor mean appeared in an Asian-associated ancestry cluster in a later analysis.

The receptor comes from a man in his forties in good health and CMV-seronegative. The specimen was PBMCs.

CDR3 DNA: TGTGCCAGCAGCTTAGTTCCGGGACAGGGGAGTGGCGACGAGCAGTACTTC. Amino acids: CASSLVPGQGSGDEQYF. The rearrangement joins TRBV7-2 to TRBJ2-7; 10 bases map to TRBD1. The CDR3 length is 17 residues. Germline CDR1 is SGHTA and CDR2 is FQGNSA. The J segment lost 5 bases and the V segment lost 1 base, leaving 11 bases of the junction unmatched.